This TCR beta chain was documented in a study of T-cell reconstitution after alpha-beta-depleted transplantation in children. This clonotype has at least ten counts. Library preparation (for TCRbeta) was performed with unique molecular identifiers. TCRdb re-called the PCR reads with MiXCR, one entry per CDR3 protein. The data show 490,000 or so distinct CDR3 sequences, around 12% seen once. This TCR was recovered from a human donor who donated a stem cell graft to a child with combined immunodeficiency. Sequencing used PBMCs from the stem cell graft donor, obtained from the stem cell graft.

The CDR3: CSAQGGSGGRGQETQYF. In nucleotides, the CDR3 is TGCAGTGCCCAAGGGGGGTCTGGCGGGAGGGGTCAAGAGACCCAGTACTTC. The chain recombines TRBV20-1 with TRBJ2-5; 9 nucleotides agree with TRBD2. V gave up 6 bases and J gave up 2 bases; unmatched junction bases: 16. CDR1 is DFQATT, CDR2 SNEGSKA, per germline (reference sequence). This CDR3 spans 17 amino acids.